These 18 T cell receptor beta chains were all obtained from the same sample, sequenced in a study of blood T cell repertoires in COVID-19. Data came from immunoSEQ multiplex PCR; TCRdb stores just in-frame clones and leaves some out. The repertoire holds 350,000 to 450,000 clones, with about 87% as singletons. Sequencing was carried out using peripheral blood. The source is an older woman with COVID-19, enrolled during active disease.

This clone has a single count. The chain carries TRBV28 and TRBJ2-5; 9 nucleotides match TRBD2. Per the germline V gene, CDR1 is MDHEN and CDR2 is SYDVKM. Trimming took 2 bases from V and 2 from J; bases not matched to a gene: 6. The CDR3 has 16 amino acids. Here the CDR3 reads CASSLSSGGTQETQYF. The CDR3 region has the DNA TGTGCCAGCAGTTTAAGCAGCGGGGGGACTCAAGAGACCCAGTACTTC. The whole variable domain, remainder taken from reference TRBV28 and TRBJ2-5, is DVKVTQSSRYLVKRTGEKVFLECVQDMDHENMFWYRQDPGLGLRLIYFSYDVKMKEKGDIPEGYSVSREKKERFSLILESASTNQTSMYLCASSLSSGGTQETQYFGPGTRLLVL.

This chain links TRBV28 with TRBJ1-4; TRBD1 agrees at 7 bases. The V segment lost 6 bases and the J segment 1 base; nucleotides outside the gene matches: 11. CDR1 and CDR2 from the germline V gene are MDHEN and SYDVKM. CDR3 size: 17 residues. In DNA, the CDR3 is TGTGCCAGCAGAAGCGCTACAGGGGTAGGAACTAATGAAAAACTGTTTTTT. It codes for CASRSATGVGTNEKLFF.

This clone was seen once. The V call is TRBV7-3, the J call TRBJ2-3, with D maybe TRBD2 (5 bases). This CDR3 spans 18 amino acids. V lost 0 bases and J lost 2, with 18 bases in between. Germline V gene sequence: CDR1 SGHTA, CDR2 FQGTGA. The CDR3 here is CASSLTFGVLASTDTQYF. As DNA, the CDR3 is TGTGCCAGCAGCTTAACCTTCGGGGTACTTGCTTCCACAGATACGCAGTATTTT.

The genes are TRBV6-5 and TRBJ1-5; the match to TRBD1 covers 7 bases. CDR1 is MNHEY, CDR2 SVGAGI, per germline. V shed 6 bases and J 6 bases; nucleotides not matched to a gene: 5. This CDR3 is 13 amino acids long. The CDR3 sequence is CASSPDRAQPQHF. CDR3 sequence (DNA): TGTGCCAGCAGCCCCGACAGGGCTCAGCCCCAGCATTTT.

This chain uses TRBV19 with TRBJ2-2, with 13 bases matching TRBD2. The length of the CDR3 is 17 residues. Germline values: CDR1 LNHDA, CDR2 SQIVND (reference sequence). Trimming cost V 6 bases and J 1 base; bases outside gene matches: 5. The CDR3 DNA follows: TGTGCCAGTAGCGGACTAGCGGGGGCCTGGAACACCGGGGAGCTGTTTTTT. Its translation: CASSGLAGAWNTGELFF.

The chain's CDR3 is CASSGARNTEAFF. In DNA form, the CDR3 reads TGTGCCAGTTCGGGAGCTAGGAACACTGAAGCTTTCTTT. V is TRBV19 and J is TRBJ1-1; D gene uncertain. The CDR3 sequence is 13 residues long. The V gene lost 8 bases and the J gene lost 1 base, with 11 bases spanning the gap. Germline assignment: CDR1 LNHDA and CDR2 SQIVND (reference sequence).

CDR3 coding DNA: TGCAGCGTTAGGGGTCGTAACTCCTACAATGAGCAGTTCTTC. Amino acid sequence: CSVRGRNSYNEQFF. The chain has TRBV29-1 and TRBJ2-1; tentative D call: TRBD1 (5 bases). V was cut by 5 bases and J by 0 bases, with 11 bases left in between. The CDR3 length is 14 residues. The germline V gene has CDR1 SQVTM and CDR2 ANQGSEA.

V gene TRBV29-1 combines with J gene TRBJ1-2; D ambiguous. The CDR3 runs to 13 residues. Germline V gives CDR1 SQVTM, CDR2 ANQGSEA. Trimming stripped 7 bases from V and 4 bases from J, with 16 bases between. The CDR3 sequence: CSGVGGRGYGYTF. CDR3 nucleotides: TGCAGCGGGGTGGGAGGCCGGGGCTATGGCTACACCTTC.

This chain links TRBV27 with TRBJ1-4; TRBD1 is a possible D gene (6 bases). Per the germline V gene, CDR1 is MNHEY and CDR2 is SMNVEV (reference sequence). V gave up 7 bases and J gave up 4 bases, with 16 bases separating them. This CDR3 contains 15 residues. CDR3 sequence: CASTTGGAYNEKLFF. The DNA for the CDR3 is TGTGCCAGCACAACGGGGGGGGCCTATAATGAAAAACTGTTTTTT. The entire variable domain, with the rest obtained from reference TRBV27 and TRBJ1-4, is as follows: EAQVTQNPRYLITVTGKKLTVTCSQNMNHEYMSWYRQDPGLGLRQIYYSMNVEVTDKGDVPEGYKVSRKEKRNFPLILESPSPNQTSLYFCASTTGGAYNEKLFFGSGTQLSVL.

The V gene is TRBV5-8, the J gene TRBJ1-5, with D uncertain. CDR1 SGHTS and CDR2 YDEGEE come from the germline V gene. V was cut by 3 bases and J by 0 bases, with 16 bases left in between. The CDR3 is 17 residues long. The CDR3 sequence is CASSYDDGLDSNQPQHF. The DNA for the CDR3 is TGTGCCAGCAGCTATGATGACGGGTTGGATAGCAATCAGCCCCAGCATTTT. The whole variable domain, remainder taken from reference TRBV5-8 and TRBJ1-5, is EAGVTQSPTHLIKTRGQQATLRCSPISGHTSVYWYQQALGLGLQFLLWYDEGEERNRGNFPPRFSGRQFPNYSSELNVNALELEDSALYLCASSYDDGLDSNQPQHFGDGTRLSIL.

V usage is TRBV7-9 and J usage is TRBJ1-1; D not certain. Germline CDR1 is SEHNR and CDR2 is FQNEAQ (reference sequence). Trimming cost V 4 bases and J 3 bases, with 9 bases left between them. CDR3 length: 13 amino acids. The DNA of the CDR3 is TGTGCCAGCAGCTCGTGGGCCGACACTGAAGCTTTCTTT. It specifies CASSSWADTEAFF.

This clone was seen just once. The chain couples TRBV19 to TRBJ1-3; D is ambiguous. The V end lost 3 bases, the J end lost 10 bases, and 7 bases lay between the germline ends. Germline V gene sequence: CDR1 LNHDA, CDR2 SQIVND (reference sequence). The CDR3 length is 11 residues. The CDR3 nucleotides read TGTGCCAGTAGTATTTCCAGGACCATATATTTT. Protein: CASSISRTIYF.

The rearrangement links TRBV19 to TRBJ2-1; TRBD2 is a possible D gene (6 bases). This CDR3 is 15 amino acids long. The V end lost 5 bases, the J end lost 2 bases, and 13 bases lay between the germline ends. Germline V gene sequence: CDR1 LNHDA, CDR2 SQIVND (reference sequence). The CDR3 DNA is TGTGCCAGTAGTTCTGCGGGAATCCCCTACAATGAGCAGTTCTTC. It yields the protein CASSSAGIPYNEQFF.

The J gene is TRBJ2-1, the V gene TRBV24-1, with D maybe TRBD2 (6 bases). The CDR3 spans 15 residues. Germline assignment: CDR1 KGHDR and CDR2 SFDVKD. V was pared by 5 bases and J by 4 bases, with 14 bases between. CDR3 sequence (DNA): TGTGCCACCAGTGTGGCGGGGCCTATTTACAATGAGCAGTTCTTC. It yields the protein CATSVAGPIYNEQFF.

The V call is TRBV6-6, the J call TRBJ1-1, with D possibly being TRBD1 (5 bases). Looked up from germline, CDR1 is MNHNY and CDR2 is SVGAGI (reference sequence). This CDR3 contains 14 residues. The V and J ends lost 2 bases and 5 bases respectively, with 12 bases between them. Written as DNA, the CDR3 is TGTGCCAGCAGTTACGCACAGGTCTTAACTGAAGCTTTCTTT. Translating gives CASSYAQVLTEAFF.

V usage is TRBV6-1 and J usage is TRBJ2-3, with TRBD2 as a possible D gene (6 bases). The V gene's germline CDR1 is MNHNS and CDR2 SASEGT. This CDR3 has 14 amino acids. Trimming pared 1 base from V and 10 bases from J, leaving 15 bases between. The CDR3 protein is CASSEVGGRGSQYF. The DNA for the CDR3 is TGTGCCAGCAGTGAAGTTGGCGGGCGGGGTTCGCAGTATTTT.

The rearrangement uses TRBV9 and TRBJ1-6; 7 positions agree with TRBD1. The junction had 5 bases not matched to a gene; V was cut back by 1 base and J by 7 bases. The germline V gene has CDR1 SGDLS and CDR2 YYNGEE. The CDR3 totals 15 residues. The CDR3 sequence: CASSVQGGWNSPLHF. CDR3 DNA: TGTGCCAGCAGCGTACAAGGGGGCTGGAATTCACCCCTCCACTTT.

V gene TRBV27 combines with J gene TRBJ2-3; a possible D gene is TRBD2 (6 bases). This CDR3 comprises 15 residues. Trimming removed 5 bases at V and 5 bases at J, with 17 bases between. Germline V lookup: CDR1 MNHEY, CDR2 SMNVEV (reference sequence). This CDR3 is CASSPSRGVEDTQYF. CDR3 coding DNA: TGTGCCAGCAGTCCCTCCCGCGGGGTGGAAGATACGCAGTATTTT.